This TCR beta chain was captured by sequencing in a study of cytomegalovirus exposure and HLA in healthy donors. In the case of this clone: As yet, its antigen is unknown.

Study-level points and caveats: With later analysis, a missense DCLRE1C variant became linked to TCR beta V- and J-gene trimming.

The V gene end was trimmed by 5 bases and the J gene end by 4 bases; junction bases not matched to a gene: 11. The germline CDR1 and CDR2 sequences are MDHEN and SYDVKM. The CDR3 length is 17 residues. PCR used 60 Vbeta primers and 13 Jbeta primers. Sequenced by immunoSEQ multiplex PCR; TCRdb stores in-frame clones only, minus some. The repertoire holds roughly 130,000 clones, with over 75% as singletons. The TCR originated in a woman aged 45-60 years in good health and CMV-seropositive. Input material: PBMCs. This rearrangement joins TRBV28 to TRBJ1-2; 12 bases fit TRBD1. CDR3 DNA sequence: TGTGCCAGCAGTCCCCGGGGACAGGGGGCTCGGGTCTATGGCTACACCTTC. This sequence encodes CASSPRGQGARVYGYTF.